Described below is a single TCR beta chain sequence and its context. Its antigen is not identified. Each CDR3 protein gets one entry after TCRdb re-called the reads with MiXCR. Counted here are fewer than 1,000,000 distinct CDR3 sequences, roughly 30% occurring once; the ten biggest clones make up around 15%. The sample originates from a study of T cell repertoires in cytomegalovirus infection. Background on the study: The authors used CMV epitopes that were HLA-C-restricted (recently identified) and HLA-B-restricted (well studied). CMV infection plus the matching HLA type was flagged by public TCR beta signatures.

Study results and caveats: Of the TCR beta families, the public ones yielded a cumulative frequency that identified carriers of CMV plus the relevant HLA. Clonotypes of TCR beta that were HLA-C-restricted and CMV-specific dominated the ex vivo response.

With 5 bases removed from V and 2 bases from J, the gap between germline ends came to 16 bases. There are 17 residues in the CDR3. Germline CDR1 is SGHVS and CDR2 is FNYEAQ. The material sequenced was cultured CD8+ T cells from PBMCs, taken from culture after CMV antigen stimulation. The origin of this receptor is a human donor in good health (CMV status not recorded). Some clones in this sample may be carry-over from other donors' samples. The gene calls are TRBV7-6 and TRBJ2-6; possibly TRBD1 for D (6 bases). The CDR3 sequence: CASSLNAQGPGANVLTF. The CDR3 bases are TGTGCCAGCAGCCTGAACGCACAGGGTCCTGGGGCCAACGTCCTGACTTTC.